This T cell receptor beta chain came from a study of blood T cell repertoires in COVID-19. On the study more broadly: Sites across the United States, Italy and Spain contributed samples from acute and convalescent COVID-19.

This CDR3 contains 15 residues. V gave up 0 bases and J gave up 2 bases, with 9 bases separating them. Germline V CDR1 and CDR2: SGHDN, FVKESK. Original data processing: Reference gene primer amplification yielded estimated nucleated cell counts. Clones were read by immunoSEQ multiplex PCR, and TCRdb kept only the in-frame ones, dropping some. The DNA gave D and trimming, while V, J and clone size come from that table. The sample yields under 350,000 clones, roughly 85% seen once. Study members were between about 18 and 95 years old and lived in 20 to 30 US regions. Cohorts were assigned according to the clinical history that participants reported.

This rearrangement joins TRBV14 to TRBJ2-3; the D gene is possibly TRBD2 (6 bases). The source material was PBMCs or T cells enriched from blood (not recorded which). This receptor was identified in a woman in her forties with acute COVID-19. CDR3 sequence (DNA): TGTGCCAGCAGCCAAGATAGCGGTTTCACAGATACGCAGTATTTT. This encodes CASSQDSGFTDTQYF.